This T cell receptor beta chain was sequenced in a study of shared clonotypes between healthy human individuals (dated by TCRdb to the early 2020s). Regarding the study in general: Three men and a couple of women, aged 18 to 49 years, made up the cohort. To increase sequencing depth and limit assay-specific biases, different laboratories used diverse techniques to prepare libraries and sequence TCR repertoires. Leukapheresis yielded between about 0.85 and 10 billion PBMCs per donor. To estimate repertoire size and how much clonotypes are shared between individuals, the study performed deep sequencing of blood TCR repertoires from 4 to 6 healthy adults. Per donor, three plates each were used for CD4 naive and CD4 memory, two for CD8 naive, and one for CD8 memory.

The study at large found these results: Across a few donors, roughly 5.4% of naive CD4, roughly 3.8% of naive CD8, 2% to 2.5% of memory CD4, and around 0.4% of memory CD8 clonotypes were shared. Pairwise subsampling indicated that sequencing depth was expected to affect the degree of clonotype sharing among donors. Higher generation probabilities were observed for clonotypes shared by all four sorted-subset donors than for non-shared clonotypes. Larger estimated clonotype richness was generally found for naive subsets than for memory subsets. Because the study included only a small number of donors, the genetic and exposure-history diversity represented was limited. Even with the large sequencing depth, rarefaction of the sorted-subset datasets indicated that sequencing was incomplete. Sampling was restricted to blood, and TCR repertoires in tissue are likely to differ from TCR repertoires in blood.

Points on this clone: It lacks a known antigen. Within one base of it there is no much larger clone, and no base qualities were kept.

Using the deep immunoSEQ assay, multiplex PCR amplified TCR CDR3 regions from genomic DNA. Extracted genomic DNA from each cell subset was spread evenly across all wells of several immunoSEQ 96-well plates, with each plate serving as a replicate. Each replicate PCR for sorted subsets received around 0.2 ug genomic DNA, equal to roughly 30,000 T cell genomes. Purified libraries were measured with a Qubit 3.0 fluorometer, size-checked on a Bioanalyzer 2100, and measured again with the KAPA Library Quantification kit. Every immunoSEQ 96-well plate was sequenced on a separate single-read 150-cycle Illumina NextSeq 550 flow cell. As for the authors' bioinformatics: The immunoSEQ output contained only junctional sequences without quality scores, so filtering could not match that applied to full-length reads. Sequences were annotated with PyIR, a Python wrapper for IgBLAST v1.9, using IMGT germline references to assign V/J genes and CDR3. Any read was removed if the V/J assignment was weak (E-value above 1e-6), the CDR3 was missing, or the read contained stop codons, out-of-frame junctions, or ambiguous translated residues. V3J clonotypes were defined as sequences sharing an identical inferred V gene, J gene, and CDR3 amino acid sequence. The percentage overlap between two repertoires was calculated by dividing the number of shared unique clonotypes by the size of the smaller repertoire. Repertoire richness was assessed with RTK rarefaction, the Chao1 estimator, and Recon v2.1 estimates of unobserved clonotypes. Generation probabilities for all TCRbeta clonotypes obtained by the gDNA method from a few donors were computed using OLGA. In TCRdb, the immuneACCESS table is reduced to in-frame sequences with V and J assigned. These tables do not hold every clone; where another copy was compared, an unresolved V gene accounts for under half, and the others remain unexplained. That table gives V, J and clone size, and the DNA gave D and trimming. This sample gives about 980,000 clones in total; roughly 72% of them show up just once. The ten top clones hold around 1.5% of the sample.

The CDR3 spans 12 residues, from the cysteine through the phenylalanine. Here the CDR3 DNA is all that survives: 36 bases in frame from base 1. Trimming removed 5 bases from V and 5 bases from J, leaving 9 bases between the germline ends. The germline V gene provides CDR1 MDHEN and CDR2 SYDVKM. The donors were healthy, HIV-negative adults with no recently reported acute infections or vaccinations. Every donor was a Caucasian adult residing in Nashville, Tennessee, USA. CD4+ T cells were enriched through magnetic negative selection, after which naive cells were positively selected on CD45RA and the remaining negative fraction served as the memory subset. Blood was obtained by leukapheresis, after which PBMCs were separated by Ficoll-Histopaque density gradient centrifugation and cryopreserved in liquid nitrogen vapor phase. Analytical flow cytometry was used to check the purity and quantity of every magnetically sorted T cell population. Genomic DNA was isolated from each sorted fraction and quantified by UV absorbance on a Nanodrop 2000c.

The source is a man between 18 and 35 years old in good health. What was sequenced was memory CD4+ T cells sorted from blood. The cell subset or site tag for this specimen amounts to: CD45RA-negative fraction. The chain uses TRBV28 and TRBJ1-2, with TRBD1 tentatively as D gene (5 bases match). The CDR3 region: CASSTGEYGYTF. Here is the DNA: TGTGCCAGCAGTACGGGGGAATATGGCTACACCTTC.